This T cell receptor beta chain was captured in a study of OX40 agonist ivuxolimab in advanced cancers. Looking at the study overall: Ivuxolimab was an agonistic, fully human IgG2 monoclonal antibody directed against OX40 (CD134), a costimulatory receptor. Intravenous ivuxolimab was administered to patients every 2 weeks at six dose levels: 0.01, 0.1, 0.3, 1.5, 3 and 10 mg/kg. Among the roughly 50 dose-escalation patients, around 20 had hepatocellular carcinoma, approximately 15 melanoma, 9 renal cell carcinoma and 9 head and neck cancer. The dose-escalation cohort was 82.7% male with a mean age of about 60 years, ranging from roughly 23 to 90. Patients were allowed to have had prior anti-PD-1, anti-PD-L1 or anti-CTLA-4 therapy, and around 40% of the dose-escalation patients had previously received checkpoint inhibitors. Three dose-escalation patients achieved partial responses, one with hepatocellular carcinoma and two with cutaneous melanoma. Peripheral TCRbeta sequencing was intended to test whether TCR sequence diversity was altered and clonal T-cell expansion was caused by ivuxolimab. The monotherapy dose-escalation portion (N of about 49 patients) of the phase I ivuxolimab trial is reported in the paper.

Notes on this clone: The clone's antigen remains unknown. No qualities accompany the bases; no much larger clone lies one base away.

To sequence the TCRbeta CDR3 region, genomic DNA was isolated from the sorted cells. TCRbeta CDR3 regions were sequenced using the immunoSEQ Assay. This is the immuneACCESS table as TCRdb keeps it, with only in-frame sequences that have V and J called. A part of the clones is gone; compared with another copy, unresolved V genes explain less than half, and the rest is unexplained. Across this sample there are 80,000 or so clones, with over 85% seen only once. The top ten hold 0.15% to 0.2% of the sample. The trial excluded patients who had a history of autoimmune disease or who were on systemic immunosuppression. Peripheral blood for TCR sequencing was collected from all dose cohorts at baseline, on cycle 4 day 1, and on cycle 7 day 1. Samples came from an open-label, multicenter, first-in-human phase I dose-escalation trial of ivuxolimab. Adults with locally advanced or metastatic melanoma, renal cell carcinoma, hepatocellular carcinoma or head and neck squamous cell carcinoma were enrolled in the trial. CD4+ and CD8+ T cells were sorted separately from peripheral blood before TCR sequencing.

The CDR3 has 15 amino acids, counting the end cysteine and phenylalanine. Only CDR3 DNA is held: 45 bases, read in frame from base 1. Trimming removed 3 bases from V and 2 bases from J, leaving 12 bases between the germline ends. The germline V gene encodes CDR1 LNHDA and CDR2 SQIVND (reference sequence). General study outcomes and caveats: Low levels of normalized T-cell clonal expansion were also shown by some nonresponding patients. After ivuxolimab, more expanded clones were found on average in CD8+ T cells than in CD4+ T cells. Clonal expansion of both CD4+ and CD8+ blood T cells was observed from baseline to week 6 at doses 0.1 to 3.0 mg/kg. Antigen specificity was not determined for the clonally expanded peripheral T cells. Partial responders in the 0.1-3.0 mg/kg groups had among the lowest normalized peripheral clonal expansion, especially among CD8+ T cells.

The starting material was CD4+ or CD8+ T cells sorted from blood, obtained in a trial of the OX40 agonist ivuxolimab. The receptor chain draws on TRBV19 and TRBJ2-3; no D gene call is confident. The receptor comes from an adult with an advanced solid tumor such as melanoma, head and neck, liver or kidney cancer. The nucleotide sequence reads TGTGCCAGTAGTATGTCCAGGACCAACACAGATACGCAGTATTTT. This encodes CASSMSRTNTDTQYF.